These 5 T cell receptor beta chains share one sample of origin, sequenced in a study of T cells in Graves' hyperthyroidism and ophthalmopathy. RNA transcripts served as the template for amplifying TCR beta CDR3 regions. TCR CDR3 underwent first-round RT-PCR with the HTBI primer set. TCRdb independently ran MiXCR on the multiplex PCR reads; one entry per CDR3 protein. In the table there are hundreds of thousands of distinct CDR3 sequences, 15% to 20% of which are singletons. The sequenced material came from blood. The receptors shown here come from a man aged 40-49 years with Graves' ophthalmopathy.

The chain combines TRBV5-4 with TRBJ2-2, with 7 nucleotides matching TRBD2. CDR1 is SGHNT, CDR2 YYREEE, per germline (reference sequence). Losses at the gene ends were 3 bases for V and 4 bases for J; bases not matched to a gene: 6. The CDR3 runs to 15 residues. CDR3 in DNA: TGTGCCAGCAGCTCGCTGACTAGCTTCACCGGGGAGCTGTTTTTT. Residues: CASSSLTSFTGELFF.

In its sample, this clonotype was seen many times. V usage is TRBV3-1 and J usage is TRBJ2-1, with D perhaps being TRBD1 or TRBD2 (5 bases each). This CDR3 is 13 amino acids long. V was clipped by 0 bases and J by 12 bases, with 12 bases between them. Per germline, CDR1 LGHDT and CDR2 YNNKEL (reference sequence). Here the CDR3 DNA reads TGTGCCAGCAGCCAAGATATGGGGACGGGGCAGTTCTTC. This translates into CASSQDMGTGQFF.

This clonotype was picked up a small number of times. The chain has TRBV6-1 and TRBJ1-1; the D gene is possibly TRBD1 (6 bases). Germline V CDR1 and CDR2: MNHNS, SASEGT. CDR3 length: 15 amino acids. The V and J ends lost 6 bases and 4 bases respectively, with 18 bases between them. The CDR3: CASSTPGGGVTEAFF. CDR3 nucleotide sequence: TGTGCCAGCAGCACCCCGGGCGGGGGCGTCACTGAAGCTTTCTTT.

The V gene is TRBV6-1, the J gene TRBJ2-1; D tentatively reads TRBD1 or TRBD2 (5 bases each). The V end was cut by 6 bases, the J end by 4 bases, with 13 bases between. Germline CDR1 is MNHNS and CDR2 is SASEGT. The CDR3 loop spans 14 amino acids. The DNA for the CDR3 is TGTGCCAGCAGACTTCCGGGACCATACAATGAGCAGTTCTTC. It codes for CASRLPGPYNEQFF.

J is TRBJ1-2 and V is TRBV28; D may be TRBD1 (6 bases). CDR1 and CDR2 from the germline V gene are MDHEN and SYDVKM. V was trimmed by 2 bases and J by 8 bases, leaving 24 bases between them. CDR3 length equals 17 residues. CDR3 DNA sequence: TGTGCCAGCAGTTTAGCGGGAGGGCCGGGGGCAGGGGAGGGCTACACCTTC. Translated: CASSLAGGPGAGEGYTF.